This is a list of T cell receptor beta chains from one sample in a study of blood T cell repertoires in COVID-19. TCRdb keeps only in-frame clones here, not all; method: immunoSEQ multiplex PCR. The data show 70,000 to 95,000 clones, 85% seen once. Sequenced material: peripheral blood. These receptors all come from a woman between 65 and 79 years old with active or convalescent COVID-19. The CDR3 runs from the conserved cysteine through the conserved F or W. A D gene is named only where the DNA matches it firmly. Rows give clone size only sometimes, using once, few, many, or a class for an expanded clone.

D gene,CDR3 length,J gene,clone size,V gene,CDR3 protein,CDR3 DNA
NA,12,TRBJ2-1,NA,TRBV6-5,CASASLRDEQFF,TGTGCCAGCGCGAGCTTGAGGGATGAGCAGTTCTTC
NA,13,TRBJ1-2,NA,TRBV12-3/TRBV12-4,CASSLLQNYGYTF,TGTGCCAGCAGTTTACTTCAGAACTATGGCTACACCTTC
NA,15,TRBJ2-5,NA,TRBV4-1,CASRPGAERRDGQYF,TGCGCCAGCAGGCCTGGGGCGGAGAGAAGAGATGGCCAGTACTTC
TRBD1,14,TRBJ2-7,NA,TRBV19,CASSPTGGRHEQYF,TGTGCCAGTAGTCCTACAGGGGGAAGGCACGAGCAGTACTTC
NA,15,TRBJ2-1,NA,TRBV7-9,CASSLAGIKGDEQFF,TGTGCCAGCAGCTTAGCGGGGATTAAAGGGGATGAGCAGTTCTTC
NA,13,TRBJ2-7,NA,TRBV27,CASSSRPEREQYF,TGTGCCAGCAGTTCCAGACCCGAGAGGGAGCAGTACTTC
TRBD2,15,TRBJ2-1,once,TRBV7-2,CASSLYGGANNEQFF,TGTGCCAGCAGCTTATACGGGGGGGCAAACAATGAGCAGTTCTTC
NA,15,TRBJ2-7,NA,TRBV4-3,CASSQGANALTEQYF,TGCGCCAGCAGCCAGGGAGCTAACGCCCTGACCGAGCAGTACTTC
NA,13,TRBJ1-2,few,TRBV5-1,CASSINSNYGYTF,TGCGCCAGCAGCATCAACAGCAACTATGGCTACACCTTC
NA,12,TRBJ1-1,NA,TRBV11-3,CASSYEQGKAFF,TGTGCCAGCAGCTACGAACAGGGAAAAGCTTTCTTT
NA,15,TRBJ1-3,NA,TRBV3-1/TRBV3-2,CASSKGGGSGNTIYF,TGTGCCAGCAGCAAAGGAGGGGGTTCTGGAAACACCATATATTTT
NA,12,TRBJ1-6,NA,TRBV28,CASSFAQETLHF,TGTGCCAGCAGTTTCGCCCAAGAGACCCTCCACTTT
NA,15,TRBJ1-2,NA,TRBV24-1,CATSDPRGFTGGYTF,TGTGCCACCAGTGATCCGAGAGGTTTTACTGGGGGCTACACCTTC
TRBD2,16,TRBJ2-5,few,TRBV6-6,CASSLRVSGEKETQYF,TGTGCCAGCAGTCTCCGGGTTAGCGGGGAGAAAGAGACCCAGTACTTC
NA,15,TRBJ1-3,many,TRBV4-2,CASSQVSTAGNTIYF,TGTGCCAGCAGCCAAGTAAGCACAGCTGGAAACACCATATATTTT
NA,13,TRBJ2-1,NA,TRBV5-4,CASSPLELDEQFF,TGTGCCAGCAGCCCCTTGGAGTTGGATGAGCAGTTCTTC
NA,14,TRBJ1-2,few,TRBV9,CASGGEAGNRGYTF,TGTGCCAGCGGGGGCGAGGCAGGGAATCGTGGCTACACCTTC
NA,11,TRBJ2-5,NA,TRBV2,CASSGVETQYF,TGTGCCAGCAGTGGAGTGGAGACCCAGTACTTC
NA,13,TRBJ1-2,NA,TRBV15,CATSREAGYGYTF,TGTGCCACCAGCAGAGAGGCAGGGTATGGCTACACCTTC
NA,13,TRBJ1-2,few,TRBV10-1,CASSESTRYGYTF,TGCGCCAGCAGTGAGTCGACTCGATATGGCTACACCTTC
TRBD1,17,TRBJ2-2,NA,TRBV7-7,CASSPAQGVKNTGELFF,TGTGCCAGCAGCCCCGCACAGGGGGTAAAGAACACCGGGGAGCTGTTTTTT
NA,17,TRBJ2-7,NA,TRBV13,CASSLVTATGQPYEQYF,TGTGCCAGCAGCTTAGTAACCGCTACTGGACAGCCCTACGAGCAGTACTTC
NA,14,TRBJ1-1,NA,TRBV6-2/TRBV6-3,CASSLHQANTEAFF,TGTGCCAGCAGCTTACATCAGGCAAACACTGAAGCTTTCTTT
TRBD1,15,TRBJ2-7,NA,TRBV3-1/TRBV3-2,CASSPRDRDPYEQYF,TGTGCCAGCAGCCCTCGGGACAGGGACCCCTACGAGCAGTACTTC
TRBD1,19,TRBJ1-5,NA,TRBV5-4,CASSPDGQGRCPLDQPQHF,TGTGCCAGCAGCCCGGACGGACAGGGGAGGTGTCCATTAGATCAGCCCCAGCATTTT
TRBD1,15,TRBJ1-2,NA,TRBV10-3,CAISPASDRVYGYTF,TGTGCCATCAGCCCGGCCTCCGACAGGGTCTATGGCTACACCTTC
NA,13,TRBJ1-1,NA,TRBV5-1,CASSLGRNTEAFF,TGCGCCAGCAGCTTGGGGAGGAACACTGAAGCTTTCTTT
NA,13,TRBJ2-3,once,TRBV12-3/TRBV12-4,CASSFSGTDTQYF,TGTGCCAGCAGTTTTTCAGGCACAGATACGCAGTATTTT
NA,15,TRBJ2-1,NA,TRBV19,CASSPSWSSYNEQFF,TGTGCCAGTAGTCCCTCATGGAGCTCCTACAATGAGCAGTTCTTC
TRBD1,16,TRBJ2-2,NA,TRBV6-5,CASSYGDRGDTGELFF,TGTGCCAGCAGTTACGGGGACAGGGGTGACACCGGGGAGCTGTTTTTT
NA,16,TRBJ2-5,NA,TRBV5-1,CASSLGQLAPQETQYF,TGCGCCAGCAGCTTAGGACAATTAGCCCCACAAGAGACCCAGTACTTC
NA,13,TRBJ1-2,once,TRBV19,CASRTPPNYGYTF,TGTGCCAGCAGGACACCGCCTAACTATGGCTACACCTTC
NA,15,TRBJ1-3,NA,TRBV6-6,CAVFDKTLSGNTIYF,TGTGCCGTTTTTGACAAGACCCTCTCTGGAAACACCATATATTTT
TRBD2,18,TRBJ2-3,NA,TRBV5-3,CARSLVLAGPSSTDTQYF,TGTGCCAGAAGCTTGGTACTAGCGGGGCCATCTAGCACAGATACGCAGTATTTT
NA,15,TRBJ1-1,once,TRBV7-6,CASSSTSTMNTEAFF,TGTGCCAGCAGCTCGACTTCGACTATGAACACTGAAGCTTTCTTT
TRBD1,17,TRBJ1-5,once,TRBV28,CASSLWDRSNSNQPQHF,TGTGCCAGCAGTTTATGGGACAGGAGCAATAGCAATCAGCCCCAGCATTTT
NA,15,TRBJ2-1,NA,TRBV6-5,CASSPGTSTYNEQFF,TGTGCCAGCAGTCCCGGGACTTCGACCTACAATGAGCAGTTCTTC
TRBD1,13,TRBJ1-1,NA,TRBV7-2,CASSTTGGTEAFF,TGTGCCAGCAGCACCACAGGGGGTACTGAAGCTTTCTTT
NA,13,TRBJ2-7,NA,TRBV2,CASSAQVRGEQYF,TGTGCCAGCAGCGCTCAAGTCCGGGGCGAGCAGTACTTC
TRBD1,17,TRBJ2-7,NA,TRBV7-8,CASSLATGGIFPYEQYF,TGTGCCAGCAGCTTAGCGACAGGGGGCATCTTCCCCTACGAGCAGTACTTC
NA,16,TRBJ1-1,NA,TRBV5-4,CASSQAGAASNTEAFF,TGTGCCAGCAGCCAGGCAGGGGCCGCGTCGAACACTGAAGCTTTCTTT
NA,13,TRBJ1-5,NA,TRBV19,CASADRSNQPQHF,TGTGCCAGTGCTGACAGAAGCAATCAGCCCCAGCATTTT
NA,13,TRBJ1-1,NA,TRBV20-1,CSASIQLNTEAFF,TGCAGTGCTAGTATACAGTTGAACACTGAAGCTTTCTTT
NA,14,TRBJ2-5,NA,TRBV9,CASSVSYNAQTQYF,TGTGCCAGCAGCGTATCGTACAACGCCCAGACCCAGTACTTC
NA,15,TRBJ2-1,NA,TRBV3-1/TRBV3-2,CASSQTVLVVDEQFF,TGTGCCAGCAGCCAAACCGTGCTAGTGGTCGATGAGCAGTTCTTC
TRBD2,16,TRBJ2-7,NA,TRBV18,CASSPPGTSGVHEQYF,TGTGCCAGCTCACCACCGGGGACTAGCGGGGTCCACGAGCAGTACTTC
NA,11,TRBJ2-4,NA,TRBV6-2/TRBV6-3,CASSPDRIQYF,TGTGCCAGCAGCCCAGACAGAATTCAGTACTTC
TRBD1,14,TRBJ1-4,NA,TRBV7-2,CASSTGVWREKLFF,TGTGCCAGCAGCACAGGGGTGTGGCGTGAAAAACTGTTTTTT
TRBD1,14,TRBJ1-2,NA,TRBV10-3,CAISESGQGLGYTF,TGTGCCATCAGTGAGTCGGGACAGGGATTAGGCTACACCTTC
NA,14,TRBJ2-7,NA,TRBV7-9,CASSPRTASHEQYF,TGTGCCAGCAGCCCTCGGACAGCCAGCCACGAGCAGTACTTC
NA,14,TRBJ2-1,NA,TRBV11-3,CASSLGSSYNEQFF,TGTGCCAGCAGCCTAGGGAGCTCCTACAATGAGCAGTTCTTC
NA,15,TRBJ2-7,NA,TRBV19,CASSMWAGSSYEQYF,TGTGCCAGTAGTATGTGGGCGGGGTCTTCCTACGAGCAGTACTTC
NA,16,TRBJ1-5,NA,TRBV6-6,CASSYSGEAPNQPQHF,TGTGCCAGCAGTTACTCCGGGGAGGCCCCCAATCAGCCCCAGCATTTT
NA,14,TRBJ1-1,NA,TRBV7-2,CASSRAGGYTEAFF,TGTGCCAGCAGCCGCGCGGGGGGCTACACTGAAGCTTTCTTT
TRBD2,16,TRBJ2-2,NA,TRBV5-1,CASSRASGANTGELFF,TGCGCCAGCAGCCGGGCTAGCGGGGCGAACACCGGGGAGCTGTTTTTT
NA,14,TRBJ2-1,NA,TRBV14,CASSQEAGRHEQFF,TGTGCCAGCAGCCAAGAAGCAGGGAGGCATGAGCAGTTCTTC
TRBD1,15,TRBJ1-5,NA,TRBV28,CAARTGAGSNQPQHF,TGTGCCGCCAGGACAGGGGCCGGTAGCAATCAGCCCCAGCATTTT
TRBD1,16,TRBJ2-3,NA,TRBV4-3,CASSQSLTGSTDTQYF,TGCGCCAGCAGCCAATCTCTGACAGGGAGCACAGATACGCAGTATTTT
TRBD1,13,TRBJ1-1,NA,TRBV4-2,CASSQGTGGQAFF,TGTGCCAGCAGCCAGGGTACAGGGGGCCAAGCTTTCTTT